A single sample gave rise to the 29 T cell receptor beta chains below, sequenced in a study of control samples from healthy donors and cancer patients. The method was immunoSEQ multiplex PCR; TCRdb's version includes in-frame clones alone and lacks a portion of them. The sample consists of about 180,000 clones, around 90% of them appearing once. Sequenced material: blood. Every receptor here comes from a woman aged 45-60 years in good health.

CDR3 coding DNA: TGTGCCAGCAGCCTAGGACAGGGCTATGGCTACACCTTC. Residues: CASSLGQGYGYTF. This rearrangement joins TRBV11-1 to TRBJ1-2; 8 positions match TRBD1. Germline lookup yields CDR1 SGHAT and CDR2 FQDESV (reference sequence). V gave up 5 bases and J gave up 4 bases; unmatched junction bases: 3. The CDR3 contains 13 residues.

This clone was seen a few times. The rearrangement joins TRBV28 to TRBJ2-7; D may be TRBD2 (6 bases). In germline, CDR1 is MDHEN, CDR2 SYDVKM. This CDR3 is built from 15 residues. Trimming shortened V by 7 bases and J by 0 bases, and 16 bases separated the two germline ends. The CDR3 reads CASTSPGGDSYEQYF. The CDR3 DNA reads TGTGCCAGCACCTCCCCTGGAGGGGACTCCTACGAGCAGTACTTC.

The V gene is TRBV7-9, the J gene TRBJ2-3, with 11 bases identical to TRBD2. Germline loops: CDR1 SEHNR, CDR2 FQNEAQ (reference sequence). V trimming: 4 bases; J trimming: 10 bases; junction bases outside the gene matches: 10. This CDR3 region has 15 residues. The CDR3 bases are TGTGCCAGCAGCTCCCCCTTGACTAGCGGGACTGCGCAGTATTTT. Its protein is CASSSPLTSGTAQYF. The complete variable domain, with remaining parts taken from reference TRBV7-9 and TRBJ2-3, reads DTGVSQNPRHKITKRGQNVTFRCDPISEHNRLYWYRQTLGQGPEFLTYFQNEAQLEKSRLLSDRFSAERPKGSFSTLEIQRTEQGDSAMYLCASSSPLTSGTAQYFGPGTRLTVL.

The rearrangement uses TRBV27 and TRBJ1-1; possibly TRBD1 for D (6 bases). Germline V CDR1 and CDR2: MNHEY, SMNVEV (reference sequence). This CDR3 region has 13 residues. V was pared by 6 bases and J by 5 bases, with 13 bases between. The CDR3 sequence is CASRTYQGTEAFF. CDR3 in DNA: TGTGCCAGCAGAACATACCAGGGGACTGAAGCTTTCTTT.

This clone was seen once. The J gene is TRBJ2-1, the V gene TRBV9; 13 nucleotides line up with TRBD2. The junction had 7 bases not matched to a gene; V was cut back by 4 bases and J by 6 bases. The CDR3 is 16 amino acids. Germline values: CDR1 SGDLS, CDR2 YYNGEE. The CDR3 bases are TGTGCCAGCAGCTCCCGACTAGCGGGAGGCGGCAATGAGCAGTTCTTC. It translates to CASSSRLAGGGNEQFF.

The chain is built from TRBV10-3 and TRBJ1-5; 9 positions agree with TRBD1. The CDR3 runs 15 residues. CDR1 and CDR2 from the germline V gene are ENHRY and SYGVKD. V lost 4 bases, J lost 4 bases, and 5 bases stayed unmatched. The CDR3 DNA is TGTGCCATCAGTGGGGGACAGGGTCAGAATCAGCCCCAGCATTTT. Encoded protein: CAISGGQGQNQPQHF.

The genes are TRBV29-1 and TRBJ2-7, with D possibly matching TRBD1 (6 bases). V shed 7 bases and J shed 3 bases, with 19 bases lying between them. This CDR3 comprises 14 residues. The germline CDR1 and CDR2 sequences are SQVTM and ANQGSEA. The chain's CDR3 is CSAGTGSSNYEQYF. The CDR3 DNA reads TGCAGCGCCGGTACAGGGAGCTCTAACTACGAGCAGTACTTC.

The rearrangement uses TRBV19 and TRBJ1-6, with D possibly matching TRBD1 (5 bases). Germline loops: CDR1 LNHDA, CDR2 SQIVND (reference sequence). The CDR3 has 18 residues. Between the trimmed V and J ends, which lost 3 bases and 3 bases, there was a span of 18 bases. CDR3 bases: TGTGCCAGTAGTATCCTCTTGACACAGGACCTCTATAATTCACCCCTCCACTTT. It encodes CASSILLTQDLYNSPLHF.

For the CDR3, the DNA is TGTGCCAGCAGTTTGGGGGGGGCAGGGACAGCCTATGGCTACACCTTC. Its translation is CASSLGGAGTAYGYTF. The chain links TRBV28 to TRBJ1-2; 7 bases are shared with TRBD1. Trimming cost V 3 bases and J 4 bases; bases outside gene matches: 11. The CDR3 is 16 residues long. The germline V gene has CDR1 MDHEN and CDR2 SYDVKM.

The rearrangement joins TRBV2 to TRBJ1-2, with D possibly being TRBD1 (6 bases). The CDR3 totals 13 residues. Germline V gene sequence: CDR1 SNHLY, CDR2 FYNNEI. The germline V and J ends were trimmed by 7 bases and 4 bases, with 13 bases remaining between them. The CDR3 nucleotides read TGTGCCAGCAAGCGCGGACAGATCTATGGCTACACCTTC. Residues: CASKRGQIYGYTF.

V usage is TRBV6-4 and J usage is TRBJ2-3, with a weak D call TRBD1 (6 bases). The CDR3 has 15 residues. Deletions cut 4 bases from V and 4 bases from J, with 15 bases between. Per the germline V gene, CDR1 is MRHNA and CDR2 is SNTAGT. CDR3 DNA sequence: TGTGCCAGCAGTGTACAGGGATCCAGAGCAGATACGCAGTATTTT. Protein product: CASSVQGSRADTQYF.

The chain couples TRBV6-2 or TRBV6-3 to TRBJ2-5; no clear D. V was trimmed by 5 bases and J by 1 base, leaving 8 bases between them. This CDR3 contains 13 residues. Germline values: CDR1 MNHEY, CDR2 SVGEGT. The CDR3 region is CASSGRTQETQYF. Here the CDR3 DNA reads TGTGCCAGCAGTGGGCGCACCCAAGAGACCCAGTACTTC.

V gene TRBV19 combines with J gene TRBJ2-7, with TRBD2 as a possible D gene (6 bases). CDR3 length: 13 amino acids. The V gene lost 5 bases and the J gene lost 2 bases, with 10 bases spanning the gap. Germline CDR1 LNHDA, CDR2 SQIVND (reference sequence). CDR3 sequence: CASSPGGPYEQYF. DNA for the CDR3: TGTGCCAGTAGTCCCGGGGGACCCTACGAGCAGTACTTC.

This clone was detected only a few times. The chain couples TRBV12-3 or TRBV12-4 to TRBJ1-2, with a tentative D call TRBD1 (5 bases). Between the trimmed V and J ends, which lost 6 bases and 4 bases, there was a span of 12 bases. This CDR3 spans 13 amino acids. The CDR3 reads CASSLTALYGYTF. The CDR3 coding sequence is TGTGCCAGCAGCTTGACAGCCCTCTATGGCTACACCTTC.

In this sample, this clone turned up once. The chain uses TRBV16 and TRBJ1-2; D might be TRBD1 (6 bases). This CDR3 is 16 amino acids long. Per germline, CDR1 KGHSY and CDR2 FQNENV. V was pared by 1 base and J by 1 base, with 13 bases between. CDR3 sequence (DNA): TGTGCCAGCAGCCAATTCTCGACAGGAGTTAACTATGGCTACACCTTC. The encoded protein is CASSQFSTGVNYGYTF.

The chain combines TRBV10-3 with TRBJ1-5; the match to TRBD1 covers 8 bases. Germline V gene lookup returns CDR1 ENHRY and CDR2 SYGVKD. The trim removed 2 bases at V and 6 bases at J, leaving 9 bases unmatched. The CDR3 is 16 amino acids. The DNA for the CDR3 is TGTGCCATCAGTGAGGATCCCAGGGGGCATCGTCAGCCCCAGCATTTT. This sequence encodes CAISEDPRGHRQPQHF.

The chain carries TRBV5-6 and TRBJ2-4; D is uncertain. Germline assignment: CDR1 SGHDT and CDR2 YYEEEE. V was cut by 1 base and J by 4 bases, with 6 bases left in between. CDR3 length equals 13 residues. The CDR3 DNA reads TGTGCCAGCAGCTTGATGGGGAAAAACATTCAGTACTTC. It is translated as CASSLMGKNIQYF.

The chain combines TRBV3-1 (or the pseudogene TRBV3-2) with TRBJ2-7; maybe TRBD2 (6 bases). Germline CDR1 reads LGHDT; CDR2 reads YNNKEL (reference sequence). V was cut by 2 bases and J by 3 bases, with 17 bases left in between. The CDR3 sequence is 16 residues long. The CDR3 region is CASSQPQRDSHYEQYF. The CDR3 coding sequence is TGTGCCAGCAGCCAACCCCAAAGGGACTCCCACTACGAGCAGTACTTC.

V is TRBV28 and J is TRBJ1-2, with a possible D match to TRBD1 (5 bases). Germline V gene data show CDR1 as MDHEN and CDR2 as SYDVKM. Deletions cut 8 bases from V and 5 bases from J, with 12 bases between. The CDR3 totals 12 residues. CDR3 bases: TGTGCCAGCGGGGGACGGGTTTATGGCTACACCTTC. Protein: CASGGRVYGYTF.

The chain links TRBV5-1 to TRBJ2-5, with 11 bases aligning to TRBD1. Germline V CDR1 and CDR2: SGHRS, YFSETQ. The CDR3 is made up of 14 amino acids. Trimming at V came to 4 bases and at J to 4 bases, leaving 3 bases not matched to a gene. The CDR3 here is CASSGGTGGETQYF. The CDR3 coding sequence is TGCGCCAGCAGCGGGGGGACAGGGGGAGAGACCCAGTACTTC.

The table lists this clone with a few counts. The gene calls are TRBV21-1 and TRBJ2-7. TRBV21-1 is a pseudogene. CDR3 length: 12 amino acids. CDR3 nucleotide sequence: TGTGCCAGCCCCGGGCCAAACCACGAGCAGTACTTC. It codes for CASPGPNHEQYF.

This clone was seen only once. The chain carries TRBV5-4 and TRBJ2-6; D gene unclear. Germline lookup yields CDR1 SGHNT and CDR2 YYREEE (reference sequence). The CDR3 runs 17 residues. The V end was cut by 0 bases, the J end by 0 bases, with 10 bases between. The CDR3 DNA sequence: TGTGCCAGCAGCTTGGTGACGGATAGCTCTGGGGCCAACGTCCTGACTTTC. Encoded protein: CASSLVTDSSGANVLTF.

This clone appeared a few times. The chain has TRBV28 and TRBJ1-2, with TRBD1 as a possible D gene (5 bases). The CDR3 is made up of 17 amino acids. Germline V gene data show CDR1 as MDHEN and CDR2 as SYDVKM. Trimming cost V 4 bases and J 0 bases, with 18 bases left between them. The chain's CDR3 is CASSSDGWGETNYGYTF. The CDR3, as DNA: TGTGCCAGCAGTTCGGATGGGTGGGGGGAAACTAACTATGGCTACACCTTC.

The V and J genes are TRBV11-2 and TRBJ2-3; TRBD2 might be the D (5 bases). Trimming cost V 5 bases and J 10 bases, with 16 bases left between them. The CDR3 consists of 13 residues. CDR1 is SGHAT and CDR2 is FQNNGV in the germline V gene. DNA for the CDR3: TGTGCCAGCAGCGCAGTAGAGGGTGGGGCGCAGTATTTT. Amino acids: CASSAVEGGAQYF.

The V call is TRBV5-4, the J call TRBJ2-7; TRBD1 aligns across 7 bases. The CDR3 extends over 18 amino acids. CDR1 and CDR2 (germline): SGHNT, YYREEE (reference sequence). With 0 bases clipped from V and 5 bases from J, the junction kept 17 bases outside the gene matches. The CDR3 here is CASSLGAPGRQGADEQYF. Written as DNA, the CDR3 is TGTGCCAGCAGCTTGGGGGCCCCAGGTAGACAGGGCGCGGACGAGCAGTACTTC.

The V and J genes are TRBV2 and TRBJ1-1; D uncertain. CDR1 is SNHLY, CDR2 FYNNEI, per germline. V lost 4 bases to trimming and J lost 3 bases, with 9 bases between them. This CDR3 spans 13 amino acids. As DNA, the CDR3 is TGTGCCAGCAGTGTTAACCGGGACACTGAAGCTTTCTTT. It encodes CASSVNRDTEAFF.

The V and J genes are TRBV9 and TRBJ1-4; weak D call: TRBD1 (6 bases). The CDR3 has 14 residues. Germline lookup yields CDR1 SGDLS and CDR2 YYNGEE. Trimming removed 3 bases from V and 3 bases from J, with 9 bases in between. CDR3 protein: CASSADSPNEKLFF. The CDR3 DNA follows: TGTGCCAGCAGCGCGGACAGTCCTAATGAAAAACTGTTTTTT.

This chain uses TRBV6-2 or TRBV6-3 with TRBJ2-4, with D possibly being TRBD1 (5 bases). The CDR3 runs 13 residues. The germline CDR1 and CDR2 sequences are MNHEY and SVGEGT. With 4 bases removed from V and 9 bases from J, the gap between germline ends came to 13 bases. CDR3 protein: CASSFPGSSIQYF. The CDR3 nucleotides read TGTGCCAGCAGTTTCCCAGGGTCTAGCATTCAGTACTTC.

This clone was seen once. The V and J genes are TRBV11-2 and TRBJ2-5; maybe TRBD2 (5 bases). Trimming took 7 bases from V and 5 from J, leaving 17 bases between them. The CDR3 sequence is 14 residues long. Germline CDR1 SGHAT, CDR2 FQNNGV. The CDR3 region has the DNA TGTGCCAGCACCATGGCGGGCCTCAGGGAGACCCAGTACTTC. It encodes CASTMAGLRETQYF.